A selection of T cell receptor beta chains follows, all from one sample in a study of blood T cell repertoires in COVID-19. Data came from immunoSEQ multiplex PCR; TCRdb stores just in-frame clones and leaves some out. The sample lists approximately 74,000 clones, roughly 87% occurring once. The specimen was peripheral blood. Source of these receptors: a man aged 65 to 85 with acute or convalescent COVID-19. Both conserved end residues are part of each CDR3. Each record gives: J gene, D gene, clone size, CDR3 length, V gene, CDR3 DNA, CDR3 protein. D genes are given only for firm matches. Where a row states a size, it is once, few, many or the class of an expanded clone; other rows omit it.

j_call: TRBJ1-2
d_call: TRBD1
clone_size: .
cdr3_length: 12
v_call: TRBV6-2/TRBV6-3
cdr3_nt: TGTGCCAGCAGTCCGAAGGGACAGGGTGACACCTTC
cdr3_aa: CASSPKGQGDTF

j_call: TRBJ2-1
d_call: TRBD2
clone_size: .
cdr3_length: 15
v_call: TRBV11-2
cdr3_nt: TGTGCCAGCAGCTTACTTGCGGGAGAGCTCGATGAGCAGTTCTTC
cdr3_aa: CASSLLAGELDEQFF

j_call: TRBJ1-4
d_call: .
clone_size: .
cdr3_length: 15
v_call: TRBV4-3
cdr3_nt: TGCGCCAGCAGCCAAGGGGGACACCCTAATGAAAAACTGTTTTTT
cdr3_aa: CASSQGGHPNEKLFF

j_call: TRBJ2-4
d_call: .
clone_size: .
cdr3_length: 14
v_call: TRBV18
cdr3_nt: TGTGCCAGCTCACCAGCGGGGGCCAAAAACATTCAGTACTTC
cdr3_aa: CASSPAGAKNIQYF

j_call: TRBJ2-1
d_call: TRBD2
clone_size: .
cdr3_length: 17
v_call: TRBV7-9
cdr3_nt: TGTGCCAGCAGCACACACTTGACTAGCGGGACCACCAATGAGCAGTTCTTC
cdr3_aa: CASSTHLTSGTTNEQFF

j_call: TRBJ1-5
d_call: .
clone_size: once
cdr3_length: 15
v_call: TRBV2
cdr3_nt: TGTGCCAGCAGTTCGGTCACTACTAGCAATCAGCCCCAGCATTTT
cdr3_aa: CASSSVTTSNQPQHF

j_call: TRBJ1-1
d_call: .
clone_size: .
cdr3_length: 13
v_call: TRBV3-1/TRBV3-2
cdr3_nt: TGTGCCAGCAGCCAAGATAGAACAGGGGAAGCTTTCTTT
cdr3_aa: CASSQDRTGEAFF

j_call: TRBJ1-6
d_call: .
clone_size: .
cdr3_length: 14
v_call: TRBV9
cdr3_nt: TGTGCCAGCAGCGGGGGCAGACCTAATTCACCCCTCCACTTT
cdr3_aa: CASSGGRPNSPLHF

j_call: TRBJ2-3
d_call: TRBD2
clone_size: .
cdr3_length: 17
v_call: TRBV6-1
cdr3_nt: TGTGCCAGCAGTGAGTGGCTAGCGGGGGACATAAAAGATACGCAGTATTTT
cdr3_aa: CASSEWLAGDIKDTQYF

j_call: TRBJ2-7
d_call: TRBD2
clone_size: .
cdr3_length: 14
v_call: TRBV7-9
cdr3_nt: TGTGCCAGCAGTCCCGGGACTAGCGCTTACGAGCAGTACTTC
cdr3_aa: CASSPGTSAYEQYF

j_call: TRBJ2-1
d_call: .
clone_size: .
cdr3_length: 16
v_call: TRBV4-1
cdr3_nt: TGCGCCAGCAGCCCAGCCACAGGGTTCATCTACAATGAGCAGTTCTTC
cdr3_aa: CASSPATGFIYNEQFF

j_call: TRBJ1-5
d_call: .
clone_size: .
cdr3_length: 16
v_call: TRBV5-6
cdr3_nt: TGTGCCAGCAGCACCTCCGACGTGGGGACTGGTCAGCCCCAGCATTTT
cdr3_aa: CASSTSDVGTGQPQHF

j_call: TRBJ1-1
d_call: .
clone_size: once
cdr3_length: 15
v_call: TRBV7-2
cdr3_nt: TGTGCCAGCAGCAAGACCCGCGACACGCCACGGGGAGCTTTCTTT
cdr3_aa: CASSKTRDTPRGAFF

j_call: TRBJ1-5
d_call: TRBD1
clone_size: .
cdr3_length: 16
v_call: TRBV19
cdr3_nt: TGTGCCAGTAGTAGGACAGGGGGAAGTGGCAATCAGCCCCAGCATTTT
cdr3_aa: CASSRTGGSGNQPQHF

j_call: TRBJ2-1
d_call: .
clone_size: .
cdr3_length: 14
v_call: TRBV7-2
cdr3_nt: TGTGCCAGCAGCCCGTGGTTAGAGGGACACGGACCGTTCTTC
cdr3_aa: CASSPWLEGHGPFF

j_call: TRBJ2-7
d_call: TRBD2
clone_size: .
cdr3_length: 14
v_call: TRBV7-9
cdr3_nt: TGTGCCAGTACCCTATTGTTCAGTAGCGGGGAGCAGTACTTC
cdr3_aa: CASTLLFSSGEQYF

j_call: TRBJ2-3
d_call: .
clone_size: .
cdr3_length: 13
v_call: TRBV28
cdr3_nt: TGTGCCAGCAGTCTAGGACAGACAGATACGCAGTATTTT
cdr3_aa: CASSLGQTDTQYF